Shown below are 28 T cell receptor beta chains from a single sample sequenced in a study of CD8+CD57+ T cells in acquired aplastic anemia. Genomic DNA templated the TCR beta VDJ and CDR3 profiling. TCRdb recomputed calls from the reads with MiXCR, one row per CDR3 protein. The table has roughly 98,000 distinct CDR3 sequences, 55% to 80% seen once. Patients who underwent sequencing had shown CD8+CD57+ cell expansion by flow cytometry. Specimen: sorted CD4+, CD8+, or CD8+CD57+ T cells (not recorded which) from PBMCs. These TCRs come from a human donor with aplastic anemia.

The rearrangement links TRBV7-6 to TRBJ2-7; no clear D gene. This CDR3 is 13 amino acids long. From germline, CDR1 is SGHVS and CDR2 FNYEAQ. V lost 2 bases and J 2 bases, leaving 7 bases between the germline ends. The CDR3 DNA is TGTGCCAGCAGCTTAAGTCAGACCTACGAGCAGTACTTC. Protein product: CASSLSQTYEQYF.

The CDR3 region has the DNA TGCAGTGCTGGATCGTGGGGGGCTGTTGAAGCTTTCTTT. Translated: CSAGSWGAVEAFF. The chain employs TRBV20-1 and TRBJ1-1, with TRBD1 as a possible D gene (6 bases). CDR3 length equals 13 residues. Germline loops: CDR1 DFQATT, CDR2 SNEGSKA (reference sequence). V lost 5 bases and J lost 7, with 17 bases in between.

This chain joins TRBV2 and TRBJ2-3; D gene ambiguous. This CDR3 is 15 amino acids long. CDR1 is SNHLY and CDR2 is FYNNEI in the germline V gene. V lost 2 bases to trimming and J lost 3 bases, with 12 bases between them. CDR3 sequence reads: CASSERAVWTDTQYF. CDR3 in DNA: TGTGCCAGCAGTGAAAGGGCAGTCTGGACAGATACGCAGTATTTT.

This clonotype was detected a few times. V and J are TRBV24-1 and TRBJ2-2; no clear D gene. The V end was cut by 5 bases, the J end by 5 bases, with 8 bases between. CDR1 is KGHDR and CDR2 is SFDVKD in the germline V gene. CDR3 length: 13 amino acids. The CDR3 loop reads CATSGPETGELFF. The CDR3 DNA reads TGTGCCACCAGTGGCCCGGAGACCGGGGAGCTGTTTTTT.

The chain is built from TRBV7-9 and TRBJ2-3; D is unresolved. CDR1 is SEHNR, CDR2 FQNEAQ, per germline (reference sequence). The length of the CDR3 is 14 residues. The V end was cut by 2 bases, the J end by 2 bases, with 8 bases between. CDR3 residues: CASSLNPFTDTQYF. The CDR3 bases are TGTGCCAGCAGCTTAAACCCCTTCACAGATACGCAGTATTTT.

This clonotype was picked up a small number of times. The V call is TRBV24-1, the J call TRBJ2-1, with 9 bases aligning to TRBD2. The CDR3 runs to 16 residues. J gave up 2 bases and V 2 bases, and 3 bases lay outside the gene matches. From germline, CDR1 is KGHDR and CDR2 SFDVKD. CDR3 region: CATSDSLAGTYNEQFF. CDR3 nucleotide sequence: TGTGCCACCAGTGATTCCCTAGCGGGGACCTACAATGAGCAGTTCTTC.

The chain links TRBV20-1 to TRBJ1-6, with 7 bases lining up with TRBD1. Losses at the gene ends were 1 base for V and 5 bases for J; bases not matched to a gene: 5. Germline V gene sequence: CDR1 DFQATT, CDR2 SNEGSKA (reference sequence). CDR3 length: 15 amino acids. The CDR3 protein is CSARVRRGDNSPLHF. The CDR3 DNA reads TGCAGTGCTAGAGTCCGCAGGGGGGATAATTCACCCCTCCACTTT.

CDR3 sequence reads: CAVMTGVDYEQYF. CDR3 in DNA: TGTGCCGTTATGACAGGGGTAGACTACGAGCAGTACTTC. The genes are TRBV7-9 and TRBJ2-7, with 8 bases identical to TRBD1. Germline values: CDR1 SEHNR, CDR2 FQNEAQ (reference sequence). This CDR3 has 13 amino acids. Trimming cost V 11 bases and J 3 bases; bases outside gene matches: 9. The full variable domain, with the rest looked up from reference TRBV7-9 and TRBJ2-7, is DTGVSQNPRHKITKRGQNVTFRCDPISEHNRLYWYRQTLGQGPEFLTYFQNEAQLEKSRLLSDRFSAERPKGSFSTLEIQRTEQGDSAMYLCAVMTGVDYEQYFGPGTRLTVT.

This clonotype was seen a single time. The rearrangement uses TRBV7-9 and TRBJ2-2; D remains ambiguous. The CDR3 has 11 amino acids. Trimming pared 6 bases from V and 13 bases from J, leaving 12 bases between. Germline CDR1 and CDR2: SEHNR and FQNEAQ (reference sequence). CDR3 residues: CASSYGLRLFF. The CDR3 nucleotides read TGTGCCAGCAGTTACGGGCTTCGGCTGTTTTTT.

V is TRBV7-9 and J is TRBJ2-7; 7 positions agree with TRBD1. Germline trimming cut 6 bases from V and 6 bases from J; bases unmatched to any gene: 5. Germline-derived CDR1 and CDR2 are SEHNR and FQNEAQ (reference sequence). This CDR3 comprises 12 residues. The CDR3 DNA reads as TGTGCCAGCAGTCAACAGGGGAGCGAGCAGTACTTC. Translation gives CASSQQGSEQYF.

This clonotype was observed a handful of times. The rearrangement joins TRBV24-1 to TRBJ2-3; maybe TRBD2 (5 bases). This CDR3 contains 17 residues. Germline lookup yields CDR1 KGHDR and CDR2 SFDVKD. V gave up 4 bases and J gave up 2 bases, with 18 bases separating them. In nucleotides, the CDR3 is TGTGCCACCAGTGAATCCAGGTCGGCGGGCTACACAGATACGCAGTATTTT. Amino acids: CATSESRSAGYTDTQYF.

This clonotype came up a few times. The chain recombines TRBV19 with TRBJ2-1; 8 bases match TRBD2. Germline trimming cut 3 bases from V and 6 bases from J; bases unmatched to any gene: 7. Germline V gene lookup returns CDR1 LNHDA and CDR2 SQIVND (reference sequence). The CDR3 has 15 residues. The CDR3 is CASSMGSGAGNEQFF. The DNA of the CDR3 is TGTGCCAGTAGTATGGGTAGCGGGGCGGGCAATGAGCAGTTCTTC.

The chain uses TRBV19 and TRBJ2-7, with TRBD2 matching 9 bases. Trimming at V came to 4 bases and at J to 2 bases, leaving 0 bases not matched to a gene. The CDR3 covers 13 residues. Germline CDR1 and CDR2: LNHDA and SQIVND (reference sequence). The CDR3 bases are TGTGCCAGTAGTACTAGCGGGGCCTACGAGCAGTACTTC. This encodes CASSTSGAYEQYF.

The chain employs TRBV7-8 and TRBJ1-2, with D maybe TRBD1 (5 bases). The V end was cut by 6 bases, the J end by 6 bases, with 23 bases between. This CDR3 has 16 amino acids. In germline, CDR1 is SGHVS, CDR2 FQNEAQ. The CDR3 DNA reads TGTGCCAGCAGTGAGCTTAGCTCGGGACCAGTAGATGGCTACACCTTC. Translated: CASSELSSGPVDGYTF.

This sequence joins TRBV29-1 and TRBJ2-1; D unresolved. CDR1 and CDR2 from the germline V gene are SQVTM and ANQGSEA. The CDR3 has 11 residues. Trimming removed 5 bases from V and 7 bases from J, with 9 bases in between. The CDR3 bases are TGCAGCGTTTACCGTGGGAATGAGCAGTTCTTC. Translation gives CSVYRGNEQFF.

CDR3 DNA: TGTGCCACCAGTGAACCTTACAATGAGCAGTTCTTC. As protein: CATSEPYNEQFF. This chain links TRBV24-1 with TRBJ2-7; D is unclear. The better agreement between TRBJ2-1 and the DNA end casts doubt on the J call. The CDR3 extends over 12 amino acids. Looked up from germline, CDR1 is KGHDR and CDR2 is SFDVKD.

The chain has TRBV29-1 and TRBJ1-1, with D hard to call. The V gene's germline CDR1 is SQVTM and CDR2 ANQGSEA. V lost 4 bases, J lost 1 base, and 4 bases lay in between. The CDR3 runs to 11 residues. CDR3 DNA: TGCAGCGTTGGACAGAACACTGAAGCTTTCTTT. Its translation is CSVGQNTEAFF.

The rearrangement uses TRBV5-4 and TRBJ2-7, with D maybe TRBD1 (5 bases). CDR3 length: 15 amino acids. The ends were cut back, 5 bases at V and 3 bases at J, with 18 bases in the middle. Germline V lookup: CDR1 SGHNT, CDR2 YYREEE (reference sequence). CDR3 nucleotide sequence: TGTGCCAGCAGTTCAGGGCCGACCAACAGCTACGAGCAGTACTTC. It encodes CASSSGPTNSYEQYF.

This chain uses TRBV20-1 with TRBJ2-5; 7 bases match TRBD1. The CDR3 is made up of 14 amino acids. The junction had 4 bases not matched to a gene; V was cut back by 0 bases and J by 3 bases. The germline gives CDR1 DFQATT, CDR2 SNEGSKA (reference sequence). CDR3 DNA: TGCAGTGCTAGAGAGGCCAGGGGGAAAGAGACCCAGTACTTC. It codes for CSAREARGKETQYF.

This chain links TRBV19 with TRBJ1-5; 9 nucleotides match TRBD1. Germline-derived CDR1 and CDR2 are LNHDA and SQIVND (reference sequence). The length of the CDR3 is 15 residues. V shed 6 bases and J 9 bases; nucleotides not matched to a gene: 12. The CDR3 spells CASSLNRDRVRPQHF. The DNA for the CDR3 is TGTGCCAGTAGCCTTAACCGGGACAGGGTAAGGCCCCAGCATTTT.

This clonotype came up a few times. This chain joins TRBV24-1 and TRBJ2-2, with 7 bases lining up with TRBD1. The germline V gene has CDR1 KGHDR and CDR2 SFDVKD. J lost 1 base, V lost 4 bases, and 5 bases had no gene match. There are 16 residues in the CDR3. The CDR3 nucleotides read TGTGCCACCAGTGACTCCAGGACAGGGAACACCGGGGAGCTGTTTTTT. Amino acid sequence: CATSDSRTGNTGELFF.

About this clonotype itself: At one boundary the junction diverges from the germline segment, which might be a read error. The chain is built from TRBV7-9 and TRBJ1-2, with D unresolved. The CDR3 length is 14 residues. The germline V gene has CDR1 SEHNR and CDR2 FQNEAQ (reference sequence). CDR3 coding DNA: TGTGCCAGCAGCCTAGCGGAGGCCAGCTATGGCTACACCTTC. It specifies CASSLAEASYGYTF.

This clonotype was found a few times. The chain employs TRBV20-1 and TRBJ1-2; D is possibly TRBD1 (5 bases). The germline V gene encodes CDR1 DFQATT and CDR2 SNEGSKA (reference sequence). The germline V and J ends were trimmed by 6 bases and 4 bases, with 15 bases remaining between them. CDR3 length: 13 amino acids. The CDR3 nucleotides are TGCAGTGCCCCCCTAAGGGGTGTCTATGGCTACACCTTC. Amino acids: CSAPLRGVYGYTF.

The DNA for the CDR3 is TGTGCCAGCAGCGCCCTACTAGCGGGCCTAGGGGATACGCAGTATTTT. As protein: CASSALLAGLGDTQYF. The chain has TRBV7-8 and TRBJ2-3, with 9 bases matching TRBD2. Germline values: CDR1 SGHVS, CDR2 FQNEAQ. J was trimmed by 6 bases and V by 5 bases; bases with no gene match: 12. The CDR3 is made up of 16 amino acids.

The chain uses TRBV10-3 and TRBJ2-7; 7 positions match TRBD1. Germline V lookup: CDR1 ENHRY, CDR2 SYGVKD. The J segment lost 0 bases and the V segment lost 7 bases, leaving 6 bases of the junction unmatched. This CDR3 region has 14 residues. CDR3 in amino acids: CAIKRSGGSYEQYF. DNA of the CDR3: TGTGCCATCAAGAGGTCAGGGGGCTCCTACGAGCAGTACTTC.

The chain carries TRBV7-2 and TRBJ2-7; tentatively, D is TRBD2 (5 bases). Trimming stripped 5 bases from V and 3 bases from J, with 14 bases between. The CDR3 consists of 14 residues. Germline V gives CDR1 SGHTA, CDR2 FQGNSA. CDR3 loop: CASSIDRGGYEQYF. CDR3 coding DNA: TGTGCCAGCAGCATCGACCGGGGTGGCTACGAGCAGTACTTC.

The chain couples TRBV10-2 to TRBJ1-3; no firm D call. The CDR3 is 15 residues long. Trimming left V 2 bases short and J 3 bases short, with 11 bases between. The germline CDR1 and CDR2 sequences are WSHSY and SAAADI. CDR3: CASSEGVGFGNTIYF. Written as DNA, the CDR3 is TGCGCCAGCAGTGAGGGGGTAGGCTTTGGAAACACCATATATTTT.

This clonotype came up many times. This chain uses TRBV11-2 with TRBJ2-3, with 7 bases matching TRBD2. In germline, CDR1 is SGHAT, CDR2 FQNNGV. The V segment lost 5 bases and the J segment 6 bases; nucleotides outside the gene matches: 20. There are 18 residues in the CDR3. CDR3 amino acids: CASSPVPTQRGGTDTQYF. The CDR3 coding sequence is TGTGCCAGCAGCCCCGTCCCTACTCAGCGGGGTGGTACGGATACGCAGTATTTT. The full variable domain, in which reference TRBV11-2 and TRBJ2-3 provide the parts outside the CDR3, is EAGVAQSPRYKIIEKRQSVAFWCNPISGHATLYWYQQILGQGPKLLIQFQNNGVVDDSQLPKDRFSAERLKGVDSTLKIQPAKLEDSAVYLCASSPVPTQRGGTDTQYFGPGTRLTVL.